This TCR beta chain is drawn from a study of CDR3 diversity in severe acne. This clonotype was picked up a small number of times. Germline V CDR1 and CDR2: MNHEY, SMNVEV (reference sequence). This CDR3 spans 13 amino acids. Trimming took 4 bases from V and 7 from J, leaving 11 bases between them. TCRdb passed the PCR reads through MiXCR, listing each CDR3 protein once. This table has more than 85,000 distinct CDR3 sequences, about half appearing once. The genes are TRBV27 and TRBJ2-1; D is uncertain. The sequence was obtained from a male donor with acne. Sequencing used blood. CDR3 loop: CASSSLDVNEQFF. CDR3 coding DNA: TGTGCCAGCAGTTCCTTGGACGTTAATGAGCAGTTCTTC.